This record looks at one T cell receptor beta chain sequence and its context. This clone was observed many times. Its specific antigen is unknown. Per-base quality was not reported, and no clone a single base away is much larger than it. No treatment had been received by any patient before thyroid surgery. Using T-cell receptor beta sequencing, the researchers looked back retrospectively at clinical samples from patients, gathered between about 2012 and 2019. This entry comes from a study of metastatic and nonmetastatic thyroid tumors (dated by TCRdb to about 2020). Study-level background: Repertoires were compared across peripheral blood and tumor or nodule tissue samples from malignant and benign thyroid patients.

Points the paper makes about the study in general: In both blood and tumor samples, malignant tumors were reported to have significantly higher TCR beta diversity than benign nodules.

Libraries were prepared through PCR. This sample was sequenced with an Illumina HiSeq 4000. The TCR beta-chain CDR3 region of each patient was profiled by high-throughput sequencing. Per the original workflow: The researchers built a classifier to tell apart papillary thyroid cancer patients with distant metastasis, based on CDR3 differences among clinicopathological groups. Repertoire diversity was assessed with the Shannon index, and tumor-blood repertoire similarity with the Morisita-Horn index. TCRdb reworked the public reads: Q25 trimming with fastp, MiXCR clone assembly, productive beta chains retained. The V and J calls, along with clone size, are taken from TCRdb and not from the paper's own processing. The sample contains tens of thousands of clones, about an eighth of them found a single time. Of the sample, roughly 25% is held by the ten largest clones. This sequence originates from a female donor with papillary thyroid cancer or a benign thyroid nodule (not recorded which). Some clones in this sample may be carry-over from other donors' samples. Source material: blood.

The CDR3 has the sequence CATSGRDRGVPDTQYF. The DNA sequence is as follows: TGTGCCACCAGTGGGCGGGACAGGGGGGTCCCAGATACGCAGTATTTT. In this chain, TRBV24-1 is recombined with TRBJ2-3; 11 bases in the middle match TRBD1. V is cut back by 5 bases and J by 4 bases, with 7 bases in the junction unmatched. There are 16 amino acids in the CDR3, from cysteine to phenylalanine inclusive. Only the CDR3 DNA is retained, 48 bases long and in frame from the first base. Via the germline V gene, CDR1 is KGHDR and CDR2 SFDVKD.